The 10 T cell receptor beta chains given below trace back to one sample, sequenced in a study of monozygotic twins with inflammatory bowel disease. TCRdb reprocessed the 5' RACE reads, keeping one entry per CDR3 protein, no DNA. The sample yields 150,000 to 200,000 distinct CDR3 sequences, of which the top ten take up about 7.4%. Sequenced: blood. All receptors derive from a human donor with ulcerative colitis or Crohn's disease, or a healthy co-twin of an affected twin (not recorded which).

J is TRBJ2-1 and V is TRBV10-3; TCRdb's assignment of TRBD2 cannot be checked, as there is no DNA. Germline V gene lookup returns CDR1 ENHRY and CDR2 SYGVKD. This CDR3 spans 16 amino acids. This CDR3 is CAISETSGISYNEQFF.

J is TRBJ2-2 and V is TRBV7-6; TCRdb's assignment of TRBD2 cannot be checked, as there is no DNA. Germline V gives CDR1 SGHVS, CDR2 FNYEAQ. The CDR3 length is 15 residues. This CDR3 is CASSLLPTNTGELFF.

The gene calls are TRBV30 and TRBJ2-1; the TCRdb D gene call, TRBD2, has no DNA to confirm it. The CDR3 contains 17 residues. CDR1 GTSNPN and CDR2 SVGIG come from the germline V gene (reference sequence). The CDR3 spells CAWSVGGLGSSYNEQFF.

CDR3 loop: CASSHIVGVGSPLHF. V and J are TRBV7-9 and TRBJ1-6. This CDR3 region has 15 residues. The germline V gene has CDR1 SEHNR and CDR2 FQNEAQ (reference sequence).

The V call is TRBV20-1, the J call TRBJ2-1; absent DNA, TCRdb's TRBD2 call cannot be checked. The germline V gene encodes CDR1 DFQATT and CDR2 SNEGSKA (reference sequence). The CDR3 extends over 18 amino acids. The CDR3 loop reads CSASPGTSGVRAYNEQFF.

The CDR3 loop is CASSLGQTSGNTIYF. V is TRBV5-6 and J is TRBJ1-3. The CDR3 has 15 residues. The germline CDR1 and CDR2 sequences are SGHDT and YYEEEE.

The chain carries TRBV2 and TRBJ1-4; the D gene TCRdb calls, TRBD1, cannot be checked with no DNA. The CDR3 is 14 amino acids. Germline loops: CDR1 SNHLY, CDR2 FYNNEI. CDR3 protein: CASSESRGNEKLFF.

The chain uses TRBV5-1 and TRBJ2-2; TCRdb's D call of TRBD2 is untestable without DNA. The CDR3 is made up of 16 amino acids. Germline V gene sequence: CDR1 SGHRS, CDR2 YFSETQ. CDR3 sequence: CASSLGGGPSTGELFF.

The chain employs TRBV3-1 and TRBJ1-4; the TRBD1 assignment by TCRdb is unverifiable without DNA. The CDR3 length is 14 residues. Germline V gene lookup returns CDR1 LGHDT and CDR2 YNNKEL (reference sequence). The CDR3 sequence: CASSPAGRMGELFF.

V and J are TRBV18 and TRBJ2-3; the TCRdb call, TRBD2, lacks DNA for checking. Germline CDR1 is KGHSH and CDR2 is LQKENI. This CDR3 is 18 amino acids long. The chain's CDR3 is CASSPQRVAGATTDAQYF.